This record concerns one TCR beta chain sequence. Many counts were recorded for this clonotype. Its binding antigen is unknown. Base qualities were left out, and no much larger clone turns up one base away. The entry originates in a study of regulatory T cells in long-lasting Graves disease (dated by TCRdb to about 2021). About the full investigation: Antithyroid drugs had been taken for less than 3 months by newly diagnosed Graves' disease patients. Peripheral blood TCR sequencing and RNA sequencing compared persistent Graves' disease patients with newly diagnosed Graves' disease patients. The study was registered as a clinical trial and conducted in China. A total of some 35 samples underwent TCR sequencing: around 13 from persistent and around 20 from newly diagnosed Graves' disease patients.

According to the germline V gene (reference sequence), CDR1 reads SGHNT and CDR2 reads YYREEE. The CDR3 contains 12 residues, cysteine and phenylalanine counted. CDR3 DNA is the only sequence kept; it has 36 bases, read in frame from the first base. Cut back by 2 bases and 8 bases, the V and J ends lie 10 bases apart. Libraries were made using multiplex PCR. Sequencing was carried out with an Illumina HiSeq 4000. CDR3 regions were amplified by Arm-PCR with iRepertoire HTBI primers to construct TCR beta libraries. Gel purification was performed on PCR products prior to sequencing. On the study's bioinformatics: A total of roughly 67 TRBV and some 15 TRBJ segments were identified across samples and were used for gene usage analysis of CDR3 amino acid clonotypes. COPE and FqMerger were used to merge the filtered high-quality paired reads into contigs. BLAST was used to align contigs to the IMGT TRBV, TRBD and TRBJ reference genes, and CDR3 was defined following IMGT. Clonotypes above 0.1% frequency were classified as highly expanded clones. Repertoire diversity was measured by Shannon entropy, and V-J evenness by the Gini coefficient. Public clonotypes were defined as clonotypes shared by more than one individual. Clones were called with MiXCR by TCRdb after fastp trimmed the public reads at Q25, and only in-frame beta chains were retained. Each record represents a unique CDR3 protein, reported with the most common genes and DNA among its rows. These V and J calls rely on TCRdb rather than the paper's analysis. The sample profile shows around 400,000 distinct CDR3 sequences; approximately 15% of them were found once. The ten largest make up approximately 7.6% of the sample.

This specimen's time point label, interpreted: newly diagnosed GD, antithyroid drugs for less than 3 months. For both TCR sequencing and RNA sequencing, RNA was extracted from PBMCs using TRIzol. The diagnosis of Graves' disease followed American Thyroid Association guidelines. Patients for the study were recruited at an endocrinology department in Xi'an, China. Each patient gave around 9.2 milliliters of peripheral blood, collected in an EDTA anticoagulant tube. Ficoll Paque Plus density gradient separation was used to isolate PBMCs, and no further T cell sorting was performed. RNA quality was checked with an Agilent 2100 Bioanalyzer and agarose gel, and concentration with a NanoDrop 2000. Paper-wide results and their limitations: TRBV28, TRBJ1-2 and TRBJ2-5 were preferentially used in persistent disease, while TRBV20-1 and TRBJ2-1 were favored in newly diagnosed disease. The small sample size was acknowledged by the authors as a limitation that may reduce accuracy. Compared with newly diagnosed patients, patients with persistent Graves' disease had lower TCR Shannon entropy and fewer highly expanded clones, which suggests clonal expansion. Because the primary lesion, thyroid tissue, could not be accessed, the study looked at peripheral blood alone. Persistent patients shared more public clonotypes among themselves (roughly 2,700) than newly diagnosed patients did (more than 950). Sequencing and analysis were limited to the TCR beta chain.

These same records also appear under a second study, on T cells in Graves' hyperthyroidism and ophthalmopathy. The second study also describes: A patient counted as having stable Graves' hyperthyroidism if no progression to ophthalmopathy occurred over 18 months of follow-up. Hyperthyroidism patients were newly diagnosed, had a disease duration of under 2 months, and were aged 18 to 65 years. Any patient with an uncontrolled infection, another autoimmune disease, pregnancy or lactation was excluded. Diagnoses were based on clinical symptoms, serum thyroxine and TRAb, thyroid ultrasound and orbital computed tomography. For the first round of RT-PCR on the TCR CDR3, the HTBI primer set was used together with the Qiagen OneStep RT-PCR kit. Blood samples also contained most of the expanded thyroid clonotypes (frequency above 0.001), which suggests that blood repertoires may reflect thyroid immune responses. Ophthalmopathy was separated from stable hyperthyroidism by a 13 V-J signature model, with over 85% sensitivity and approximately 84% specificity obtained in cross-validation and 80%/75% obtained in testing. In validation, progression to ophthalmopathy was predicted by the model with 70.59% sensitivity and roughly 76% specificity, a median of approximately 6.5 months before onset. A discovery cohort of about a hundred patients, approximately 45 with Graves' ophthalmopathy and approximately 55 with stable Graves' hyperthyroidism, was used to find distinguishing TCR V-J signatures. Prospective prediction of ophthalmopathy was tested in an independent validation cohort of about 19 hyperthyroidism patients and 17 patients who later progressed to ophthalmopathy. The approximately 90 discovery patients were divided at random into training and test sets in a 7:3 ratio. The study also compared thyroid tissue and blood T-cell repertoires from five or six Graves' hyperthyroidism patients. After sampling, hyperthyroidism patients received methimazole starting at 30 mg daily, and ophthalmopathy patients received high-dose intravenous methylprednisolone. The libraries were constructed in a second round of multiplex PCR and then size-selected and purified. Libraries were sequenced paired-end with 100 bp reads on an Illumina HiSeq2000. SOAPnuke was used to process the raw data, with reads discarded if the reads contained adapters or uncalled bases, had a mean Phred below 15, or lacked an exact constant-primer or identifier match. COPE v1.2.5 was used to merge the high-quality paired reads, and each unique nucleotide sequence was defined as a clonotype. MiTCR v1.1 was used to align the clonotypes against IMGT TRBV, TRBD and TRBJ reference segments. Only V-J combinations with frequency above 0.0001, covering 99% to 99.2% of repertoires, were analysed. A TCS score was defined as the ratio between F50 (clonal expansion) and ExV (chaos), using BLOSUM62-based TCRdist between CDR3 peptides within each V-J. Welch's t-statistics and random forest reduced 450 to 600 V-J features to roughly 13, which were used in a naive Bayes classifier (R e1071). No statistical method was used to set the sample size in advance, and investigators knew the group allocation. TCR Vbeta CDR3 sequencing of roughly 140 peripheral blood samples (under 45 ophthalmopathy, 75 or so hyperthyroidism and roughly 17 progressor patients) is reported in the paper.

The sequence derives from a woman between 40 and 50 years old with Graves disease. Donor details come from another sample of the same person, matched by shared clones. The sample here was peripheral blood mononuclear cells (PBMCs), taken at new diagnosis, from a patient treated with antithyroid drugs. This sequence uses TRBV5-4 and TRBJ1-2; the D gene cannot be named for sure. The DNA sequence is TGTGCCAGCAGCTTACCAGAAGAAGGCTACACCTTC. The resulting protein is CASSLPEEGYTF.